The 16 T cell receptor beta chains presented below share a single source sample, sequenced in a study of CD8+ T cells in alopecia areata (dated by TCRdb to between 2017 and 2018). Preparation of the library involved the immunoSEQ multiplex PCR assay. RNA was extracted from all samples and reverse transcribed into cDNA as template for TCR sequencing. TCRdb retrieved this table from immuneACCESS and kept in-frame rearrangements only. Not all clones are present; in checked studies, unresolved V genes account for under half, and no reason is known for the remainder. Within this sample are about 190,000 clones, with roughly three fifths of them counted one time only. Approximately 0.7% of the sample rests with the top ten. Interpreted using the paper, the time point label stands for: about 4 weeks on oral tofacitinib. The treatment or condition label of this sample denotes: oral pan-JAK inhibitor, 5-10 mg twice daily.

The sequences come from CD4+ T cells sorted from blood, collected at week 4, from a patient treated with tofacitinib. The source of these receptors is a human donor with alopecia areata.

The chain carries TRBV5-1 and TRBJ2-2, with D maybe TRBD1 (6 bases). This CDR3 spans 15 amino acids. Germline V CDR1 and CDR2: SGHRS, YFSETQ. The ends were cut back, 4 bases at V and 2 bases at J, with 12 bases in the middle. The DNA of the CDR3 is TGCGCCAGCAGCCCGGACAGATTCAACACCGGGGAGCTGTTTTTT. It specifies CASSPDRFNTGELFF.

The chain uses TRBV6-4 and TRBJ2-3, with 11 bases identical to TRBD1. There are 13 residues in the CDR3. The junction had 2 bases not matched to a gene; V was cut back by 8 bases and J by 4 bases. From germline, CDR1 is MRHNA and CDR2 SNTAGT. Here the CDR3 reads CASGTGGSDTQYF. The CDR3 DNA follows: TGTGCCAGCGGGACAGGGGGGTCAGATACGCAGTATTTT.

This clone has a handful of counts. CDR3 loop: CASTGGIAKNIQYF. The CDR3 coding sequence is TGTGCCAGCACCGGAGGGATAGCCAAAAACATTCAGTACTTC. The rearrangement links TRBV2 to TRBJ2-4; weak D call: TRBD2 (6 bases). The CDR3 is made up of 14 amino acids. V was pared by 7 bases and J by 0 bases, with 10 bases between. CDR1 SNHLY and CDR2 FYNNEI come from the germline V gene.

A few counts support this clone. The rearrangement joins TRBV30 to TRBJ2-1, with D unclear. Germline V gene lookup returns CDR1 GTSNPN and CDR2 SVGIG (reference sequence). The V end lost 2 bases, the J end lost 7 bases, and 6 bases lay between the germline ends. The CDR3 is made up of 11 amino acids. The CDR3 loop is CAWSSQNEQFF. In DNA, the CDR3 is TGTGCCTGGAGTTCGCAGAATGAGCAGTTCTTC.

This rearrangement joins TRBV5-1 to TRBJ2-5; D remains unclear. With 2 bases removed from V and 4 bases from J, the gap between germline ends came to 3 bases. The CDR3 is made up of 11 amino acids. Germline CDR1 reads SGHRS; CDR2 reads YFSETQ. CDR3 DNA sequence: TGCGCCAGCAGCTTCCTAGAGACCCAGTACTTC. Protein sequence: CASSFLETQYF. Drawing the rest from reference TRBV5-1 and TRBJ2-5, the complete variable domain is KAGVTQTPRYLIKTRGQQVTLSCSPISGHRSVSWYQQTPGQGLQFLFEYFSETQRNKGNFPGRFSGRQFSNSRSEMNVSTLELGDSALYLCASSFLETQYFGPGTRLLVL.

The chain carries TRBV29-1 and TRBJ1-1; 7 nucleotides align to TRBD1. V dropped 5 bases and J dropped 5; count of bases not matched to a gene: 5. Germline V CDR1 and CDR2: SQVTM, ANQGSEA. This CDR3 has 12 amino acids. CDR3 DNA: TGCAGCGTTACAGGGGCTGGTACTGAAGCTTTCTTT. This codes for CSVTGAGTEAFF. Full variable domain (outside the CDR3, taken from reference TRBV29-1 and TRBJ1-1): SAVISQKPSRDICQRGTSLTIQCQVDSQVTMMFWYRQQPGQSLTLIATANQGSEATYESGFVIDKFPISRPNLTFSTLTVSNMSPEDSSIYLCSVTGAGTEAFFGQGTRLTVV.

The chain couples TRBV5-1 to TRBJ2-3; D is unresolved. The V end lost 2 bases, the J end lost 0 bases, and 10 bases lay between the germline ends. The germline gives CDR1 SGHRS, CDR2 YFSETQ. This CDR3 has 15 amino acids. Here the CDR3 DNA reads TGCGCCAGCAGCTTTCGACATACTAGCACAGATACGCAGTATTTT. The encoded protein is CASSFRHTSTDTQYF.

The chain joins TRBV20-1 to TRBJ2-3; D unresolved. Germline CDR1 reads DFQATT; CDR2 reads SNEGSKA (reference sequence). The CDR3 extends over 11 amino acids. The V gene lost 2 bases and the J gene lost 4 bases, with 4 bases spanning the gap. DNA of the CDR3: TGCAGTGCTAGATTTGCAGATACGCAGTATTTT. Translation: CSARFADTQYF.

This chain uses TRBV30 with TRBJ2-3; D is uncertain. The V end was cut by 3 bases, the J end by 4 bases, with 17 bases between. The CDR3 length is 15 residues. Germline loops: CDR1 GTSNPN, CDR2 SVGIG (reference sequence). CDR3 sequence (DNA): TGTGCCTGGAGCGAAGACGTGATAGGCGCAGATACGCAGTATTTT. Translation: CAWSEDVIGADTQYF.

This clone was observed a handful of times. The V gene is TRBV29-1, the J gene TRBJ2-7; TRBD2 agrees at 8 bases. V gave up 7 bases and J gave up 5 bases; unmatched junction bases: 7. The CDR3 runs 12 residues. Germline CDR1 and CDR2: SQVTM and ANQGSEA. In DNA, the CDR3 is TGCAGCGGGTTAACTAGCGGTAACGAGCAGTACTTC. Amino acids: CSGLTSGNEQYF.

The V call is TRBV20-1, the J call TRBJ1-4; a weak D match, TRBD1 (5 bases). The CDR3 has 11 amino acids. Germline-derived CDR1 and CDR2 are DFQATT and SNEGSKA (reference sequence). Trimming shortened V by 1 base and J by 16 bases, and 13 bases separated the two germline ends. CDR3 sequence reads: CSARVRGLPFF. CDR3 DNA: TGCAGTGCTAGAGTTCGGGGACTTCCGTTTTTT.

The chain is built from TRBV5-6 and TRBJ1-1; a possible D gene is TRBD1 (6 bases). The CDR3 extends over 15 amino acids. Germline V lookup: CDR1 SGHDT, CDR2 YYEEEE. The V end was cut by 1 base, the J end by 11 bases, with 21 bases between. The CDR3 sequence: CASSLSPRAGAYAFF. The CDR3 DNA is TGTGCCAGCAGCTTGTCTCCCCGGGCGGGGGCTTATGCTTTCTTT.

The V and J genes are TRBV7-9 and TRBJ1-5; a weak D match, TRBD1 (5 bases). Trimming took off 1 base at V and 7 bases at J, with 11 bases between the two ends. Germline lookup yields CDR1 SEHNR and CDR2 FQNEAQ (reference sequence). The CDR3 spans 14 residues. The CDR3 here is CASSLGGDGQPQHF. CDR3 sequence (DNA): TGTGCCAGCAGCTTAGGAGGGGACGGCCAGCCCCAGCATTTT.

The chain has TRBV5-1 and TRBJ2-5; D perhaps matches TRBD2 (6 bases). The germline CDR1 and CDR2 sequences are SGHRS and YFSETQ. The CDR3 has 15 residues. Deletions cut 1 base from V and 2 bases from J, with 12 bases between. Here the CDR3 DNA reads TGCGCCAGCAGCTTGACTAGCACACGACAAGAGACCCAGTACTTC. Protein sequence: CASSLTSTRQETQYF.

The CDR3: CASSLGVGTENYGYTF. The CDR3, as DNA: TGTGCCAGCAGCCTAGGGGTGGGGACAGAGAACTATGGCTACACCTTC. V usage is TRBV11-2 and J usage is TRBJ1-2, with 7 bases identical to TRBD1. This CDR3 comprises 16 residues. Losses at the gene ends were 5 bases for V and 2 bases for J; bases not matched to a gene: 11. The germline CDR1 and CDR2 sequences are SGHAT and FQNNGV.

The gene calls are TRBV29-1 and TRBJ2-1; the D gene is possibly TRBD2 (6 bases). V was trimmed by 7 bases and J by 14 bases, leaving 21 bases between them. CDR1 is SQVTM and CDR2 is ANQGSEA in the germline V gene. The CDR3 sequence is 12 residues long. CDR3: CSDERKPGLEFF. The CDR3 coding sequence is TGCAGCGACGAAAGAAAGCCGGGACTCGAGTTCTTC.